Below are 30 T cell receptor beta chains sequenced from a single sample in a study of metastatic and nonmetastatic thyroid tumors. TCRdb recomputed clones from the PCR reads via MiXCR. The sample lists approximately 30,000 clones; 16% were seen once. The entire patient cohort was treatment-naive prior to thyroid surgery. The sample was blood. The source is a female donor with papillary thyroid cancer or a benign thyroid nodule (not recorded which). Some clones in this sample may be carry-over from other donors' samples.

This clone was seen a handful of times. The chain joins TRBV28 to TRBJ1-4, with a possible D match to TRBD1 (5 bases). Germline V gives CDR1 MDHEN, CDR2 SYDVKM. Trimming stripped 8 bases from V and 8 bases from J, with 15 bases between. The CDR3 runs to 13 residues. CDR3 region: CASVGGSGEKLFF. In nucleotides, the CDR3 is TGTGCCAGCGTGGGGGGGTCGGGGGAAAAACTGTTTTTT. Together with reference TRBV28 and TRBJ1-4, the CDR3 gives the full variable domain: DVKVTQSSRYLVKRTGEKVFLECVQDMDHENMFWYRQDPGLGLRLIYFSYDVKMKEKGDIPEGYSVSREKKERFSLILESASTNQTSMYLCASVGGSGEKLFFGSGTQLSVL.

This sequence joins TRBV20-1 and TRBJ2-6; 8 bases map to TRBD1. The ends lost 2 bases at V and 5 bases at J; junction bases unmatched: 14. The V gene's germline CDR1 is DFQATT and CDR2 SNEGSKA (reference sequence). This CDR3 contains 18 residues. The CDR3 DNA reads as TGCAGTGCTAGAATGGGCGGACAGGGTGGGAGGTGGGCCAACGTCCTGACTTTC. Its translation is CSARMGGQGGRWANVLTF.

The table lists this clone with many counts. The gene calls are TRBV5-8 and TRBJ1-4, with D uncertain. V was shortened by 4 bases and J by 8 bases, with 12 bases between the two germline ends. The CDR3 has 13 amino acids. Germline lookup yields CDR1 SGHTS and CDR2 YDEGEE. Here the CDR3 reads CASSHGLNEKLFF. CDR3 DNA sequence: TGTGCCAGCAGCCACGGACTGAACGAAAAACTGTTTTTT.

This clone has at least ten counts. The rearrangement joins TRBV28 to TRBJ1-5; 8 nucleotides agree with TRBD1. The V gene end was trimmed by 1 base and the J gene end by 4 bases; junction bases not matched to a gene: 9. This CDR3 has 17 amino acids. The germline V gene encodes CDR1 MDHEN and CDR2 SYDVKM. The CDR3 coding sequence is TGTGCCAGCAGTTTATACGGCAGGGGGCAATGGAATCAGCCCCAGCATTTT. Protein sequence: CASSLYGRGQWNQPQHF.

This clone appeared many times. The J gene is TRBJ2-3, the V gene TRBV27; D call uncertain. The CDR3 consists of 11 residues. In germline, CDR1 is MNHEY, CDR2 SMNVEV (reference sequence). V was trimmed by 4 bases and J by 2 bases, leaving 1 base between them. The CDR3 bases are TGTGCCAGCAGTTCCACAGATACGCAGTATTTT. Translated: CASSSTDTQYF.

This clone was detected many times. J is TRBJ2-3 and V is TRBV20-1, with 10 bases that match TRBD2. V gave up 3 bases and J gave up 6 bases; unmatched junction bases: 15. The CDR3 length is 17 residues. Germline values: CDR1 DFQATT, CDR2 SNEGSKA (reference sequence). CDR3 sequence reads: CSASRAGSSGSPDTQYF. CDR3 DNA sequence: TGCAGTGCTAGTAGGGCGGGGTCTAGCGGGAGCCCCGATACGCAGTATTTT.

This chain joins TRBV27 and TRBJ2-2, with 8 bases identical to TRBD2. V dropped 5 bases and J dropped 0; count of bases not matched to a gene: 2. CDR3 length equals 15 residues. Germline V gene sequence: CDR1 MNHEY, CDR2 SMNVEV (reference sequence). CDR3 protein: CASSVGLANTGELFF. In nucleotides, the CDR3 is TGTGCCAGCAGTGTGGGACTAGCGAACACCGGGGAGCTGTTTTTT.

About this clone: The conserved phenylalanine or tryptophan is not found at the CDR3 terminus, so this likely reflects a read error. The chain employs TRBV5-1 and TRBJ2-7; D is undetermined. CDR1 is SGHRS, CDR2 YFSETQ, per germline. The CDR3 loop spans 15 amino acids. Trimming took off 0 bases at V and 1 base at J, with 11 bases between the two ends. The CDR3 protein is CASSLVSGSSYEQYL. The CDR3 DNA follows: TGCGCCAGCAGCTTGGTCTCGGGTAGTTCCTACGAGCAGTACCTC.

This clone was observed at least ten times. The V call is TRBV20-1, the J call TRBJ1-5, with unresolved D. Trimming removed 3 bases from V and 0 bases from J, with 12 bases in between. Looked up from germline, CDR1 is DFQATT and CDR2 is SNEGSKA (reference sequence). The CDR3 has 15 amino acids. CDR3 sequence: CSASPASYSNQPQHF. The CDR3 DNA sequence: TGCAGTGCTAGTCCCGCCAGCTATAGCAATCAGCCCCAGCATTTT.

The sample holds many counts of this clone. The CDR3 bases are TGTGCCAGCGTGGGTGGCGGCGGGTCGCGCTCACCCCTCCACTTT. Protein product: CASVGGGGSRSPLHF. The genes are TRBV12-3 or TRBV12-4 and TRBJ1-6, with no clear D. V shed 8 bases and J shed 10 bases, with 21 bases lying between them. CDR3 size: 15 residues.

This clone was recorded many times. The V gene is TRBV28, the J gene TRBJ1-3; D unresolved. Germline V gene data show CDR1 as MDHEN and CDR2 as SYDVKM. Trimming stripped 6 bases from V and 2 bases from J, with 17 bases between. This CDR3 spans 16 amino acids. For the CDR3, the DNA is TGTGCCAGCAGACTAGGAAGTAAAGGACCTGGAAACACCATATATTTT. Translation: CASRLGSKGPGNTIYF. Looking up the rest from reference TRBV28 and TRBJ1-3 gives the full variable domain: DVKVTQSSRYLVKRTGEKVFLECVQDMDHENMFWYRQDPGLGLRLIYFSYDVKMKEKGDIPEGYSVSREKKERFSLILESASTNQTSMYLCASRLGSKGPGNTIYFGEGSWLTVV.

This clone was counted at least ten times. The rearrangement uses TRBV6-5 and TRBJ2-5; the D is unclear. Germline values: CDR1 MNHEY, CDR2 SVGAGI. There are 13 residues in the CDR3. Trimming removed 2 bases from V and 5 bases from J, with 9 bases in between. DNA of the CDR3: TGTGCCAGCAGTTACGGGGATGTGGAGACCCAGTACTTC. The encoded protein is CASSYGDVETQYF.

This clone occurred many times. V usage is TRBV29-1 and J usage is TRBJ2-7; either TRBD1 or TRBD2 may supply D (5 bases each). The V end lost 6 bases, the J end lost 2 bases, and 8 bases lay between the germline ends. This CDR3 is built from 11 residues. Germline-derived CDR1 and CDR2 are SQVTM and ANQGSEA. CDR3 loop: CSVGDAYEQYF. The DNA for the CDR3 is TGCAGCGTCGGGGACGCCTACGAGCAGTACTTC.

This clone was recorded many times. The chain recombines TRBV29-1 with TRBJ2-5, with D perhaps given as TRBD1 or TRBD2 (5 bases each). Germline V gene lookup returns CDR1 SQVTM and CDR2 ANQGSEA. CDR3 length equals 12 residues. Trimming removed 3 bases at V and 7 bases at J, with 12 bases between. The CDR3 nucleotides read TGCAGCGTTGACGGGGCCCGGCGGACCCAGTACTTC. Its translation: CSVDGARRTQYF.

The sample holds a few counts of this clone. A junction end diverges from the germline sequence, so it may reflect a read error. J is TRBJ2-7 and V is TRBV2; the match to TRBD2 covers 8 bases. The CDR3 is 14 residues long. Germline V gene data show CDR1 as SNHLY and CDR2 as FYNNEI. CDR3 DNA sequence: TGTGCCACTCATATTAGCGGGGAATCCTACGATCAGTACTTC. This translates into CATHISGESYDQYF.

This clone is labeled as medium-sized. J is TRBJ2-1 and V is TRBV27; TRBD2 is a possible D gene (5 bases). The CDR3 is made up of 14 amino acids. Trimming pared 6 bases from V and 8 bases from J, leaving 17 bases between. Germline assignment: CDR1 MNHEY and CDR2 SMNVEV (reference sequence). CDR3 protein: CASRHSLGHDEQFF. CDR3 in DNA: TGTGCCAGCAGACACTCACTAGGGCACGATGAGCAGTTCTTC.

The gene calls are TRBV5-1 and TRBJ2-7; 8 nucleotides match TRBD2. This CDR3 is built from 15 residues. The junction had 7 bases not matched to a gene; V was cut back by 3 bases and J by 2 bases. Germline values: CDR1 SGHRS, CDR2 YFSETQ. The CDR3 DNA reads TGCGCCAGCAGCTCACCGGGACTAGGAACCTACGAGCAGTACTTC. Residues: CASSSPGLGTYEQYF.

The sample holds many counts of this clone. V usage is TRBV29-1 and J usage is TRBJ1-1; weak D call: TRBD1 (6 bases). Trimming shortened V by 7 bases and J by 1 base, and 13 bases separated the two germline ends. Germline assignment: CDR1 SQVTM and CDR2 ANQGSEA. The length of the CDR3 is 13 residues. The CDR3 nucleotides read TGCAGCGCCCGGACAGTAGCGAACACTGAAGCTTTCTTT. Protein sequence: CSARTVANTEAFF.

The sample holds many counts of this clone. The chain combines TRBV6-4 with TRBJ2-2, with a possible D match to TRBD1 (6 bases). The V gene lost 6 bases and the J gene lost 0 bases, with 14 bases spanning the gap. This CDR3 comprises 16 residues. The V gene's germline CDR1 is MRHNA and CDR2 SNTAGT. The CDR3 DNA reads TGTGCCAGCAGCCCGGACAGAGACGCGAACACCGGGGAGCTGTTTTTT. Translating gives CASSPDRDANTGELFF.

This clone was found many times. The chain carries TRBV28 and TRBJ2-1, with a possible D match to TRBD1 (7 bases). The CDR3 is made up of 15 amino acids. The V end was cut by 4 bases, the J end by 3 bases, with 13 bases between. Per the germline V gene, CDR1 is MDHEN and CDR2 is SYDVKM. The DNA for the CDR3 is TGTGCCAGCAGTTCCCTCCAGGGGGGCTACAATGAGCAGTTCTTC. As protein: CASSSLQGGYNEQFF.

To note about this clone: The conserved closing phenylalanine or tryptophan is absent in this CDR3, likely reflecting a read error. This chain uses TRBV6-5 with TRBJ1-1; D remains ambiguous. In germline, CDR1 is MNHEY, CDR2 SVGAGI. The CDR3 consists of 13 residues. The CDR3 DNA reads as TGTCCCACCAGTTCGACCGTGAACACTGAAGCTTTCTTA. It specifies CPTSSTVNTEAFL.

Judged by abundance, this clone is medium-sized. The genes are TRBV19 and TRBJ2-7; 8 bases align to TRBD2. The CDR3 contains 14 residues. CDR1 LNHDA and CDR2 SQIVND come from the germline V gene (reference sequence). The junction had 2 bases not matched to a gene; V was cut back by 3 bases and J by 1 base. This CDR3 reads CASSMSSGSYEQYF. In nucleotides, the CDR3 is TGTGCCAGTAGTATGTCTAGCGGGTCCTACGAGCAGTACTTC.

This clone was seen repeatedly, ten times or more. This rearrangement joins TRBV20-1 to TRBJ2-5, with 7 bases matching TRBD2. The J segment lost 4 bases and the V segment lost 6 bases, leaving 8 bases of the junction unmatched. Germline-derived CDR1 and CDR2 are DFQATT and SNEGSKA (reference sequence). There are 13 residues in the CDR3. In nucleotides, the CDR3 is TGCAGTGCCACCGTGCGGGAGCCAGAGACCCAGTACTTC. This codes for CSATVREPETQYF.

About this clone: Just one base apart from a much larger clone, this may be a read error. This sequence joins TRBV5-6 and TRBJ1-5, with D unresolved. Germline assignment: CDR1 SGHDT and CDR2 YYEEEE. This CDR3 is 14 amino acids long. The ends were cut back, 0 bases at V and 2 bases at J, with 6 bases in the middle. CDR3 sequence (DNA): TGTGCCAGCAGCTTGGAGGGCGGCAATCAGCCCCAGCATTTT. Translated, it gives CASSLEGGNQPQHF. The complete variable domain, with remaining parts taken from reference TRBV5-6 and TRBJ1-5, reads DAGVTQSPTHLIKTRGQQVTLRCSPKSGHDTVSWYQQALGQGPQFIFQYYEEEERQRGNFPDRFSGHQFPNYSSELNVNALLLGDSALYLCASSLEGGNQPQHFGDGTRLSIL.

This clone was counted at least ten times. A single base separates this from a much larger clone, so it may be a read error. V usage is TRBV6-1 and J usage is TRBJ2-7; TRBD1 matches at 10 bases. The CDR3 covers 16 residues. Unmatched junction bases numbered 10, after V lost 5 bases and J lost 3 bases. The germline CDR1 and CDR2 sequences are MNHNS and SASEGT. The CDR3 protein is CASSPRGGQGIYEQYF. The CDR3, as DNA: TGTGCCAGCAGTCCCCGAGGGGGACAGGGGATCTACGAGCAGTACTTC.

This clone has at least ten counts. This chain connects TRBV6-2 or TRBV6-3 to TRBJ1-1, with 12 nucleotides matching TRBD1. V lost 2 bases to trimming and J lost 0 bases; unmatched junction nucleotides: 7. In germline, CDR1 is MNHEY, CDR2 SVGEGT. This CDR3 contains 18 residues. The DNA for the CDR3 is TGTGCCAGCAGTTACGACCTCGGGACAGGGGGCTTGAACACTGAAGCTTTCTTT. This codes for CASSYDLGTGGLNTEAFF.

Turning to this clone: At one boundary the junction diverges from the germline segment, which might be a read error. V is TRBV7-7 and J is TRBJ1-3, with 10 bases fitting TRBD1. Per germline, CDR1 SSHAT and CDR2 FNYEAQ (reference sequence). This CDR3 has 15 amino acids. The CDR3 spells CASSLTGGFGNTIYF. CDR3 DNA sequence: TGTGCTAGCAGCTTGACAGGGGGCTTTGGAAACACCATATATTTT.

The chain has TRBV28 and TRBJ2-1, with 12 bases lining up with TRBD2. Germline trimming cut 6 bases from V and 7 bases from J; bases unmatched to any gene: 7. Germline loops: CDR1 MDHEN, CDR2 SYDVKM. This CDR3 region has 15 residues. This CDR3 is CASSQVTSGSNEQFF. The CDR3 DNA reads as TGTGCCAGCAGCCAGGTGACTAGCGGGAGTAATGAGCAGTTCTTC.

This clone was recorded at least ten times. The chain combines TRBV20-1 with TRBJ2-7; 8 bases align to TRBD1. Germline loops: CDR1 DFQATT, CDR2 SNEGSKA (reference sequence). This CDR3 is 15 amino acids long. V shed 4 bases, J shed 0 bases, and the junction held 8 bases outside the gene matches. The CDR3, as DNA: TGCAGTGCTACGAACAGGGGGAAAAGCTCCTACGAGCAGTACTTC. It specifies CSATNRGKSSYEQYF.

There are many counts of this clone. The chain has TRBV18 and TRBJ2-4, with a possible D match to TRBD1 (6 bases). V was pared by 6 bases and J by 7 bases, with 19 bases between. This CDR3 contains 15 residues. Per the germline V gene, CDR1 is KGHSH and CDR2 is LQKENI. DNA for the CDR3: TGTGCCAGCTCGCTCTCTCGGACAGATGGTAACATTCAGTACTTC. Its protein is CASSLSRTDGNIQYF. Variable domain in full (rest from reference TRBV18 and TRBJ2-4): NAGVMQNPRHLVRRRGQEARLRCSPMKGHSHVYWYRQLPEEGLKFMVYLQKENIIDESGMPKERFSAEFPKEGPSILRIQQVVRGDSAAYFCASSLSRTDGNIQYFGAGTRLSVL.